This T cell receptor beta chain stems from a study of blood T cell repertoires in COVID-19. TCRdb keeps only in-frame clones here, not all; method: immunoSEQ multiplex PCR. The sample has more than 200,000 clones; 90% are singletons. This CDR3 has 14 residues. Germline V CDR1 and CDR2: KGHSH, LQKENI. Between the trimmed V and J ends, which lost 6 bases and 4 bases, there was a span of 12 bases. The rearrangement joins TRBV18 to TRBJ1-4; a weak D match, TRBD1 (6 bases). The sample was peripheral blood. The sequence was collected from a man aged 25 to 45 with COVID-19, enrolled during active disease. In DNA, the CDR3 is TGTGCCAGCTCCCCAGACAGGATTAATGAAAAACTGTTTTTT. It is translated as CASSPDRINEKLFF.